This section outlines one TCR beta chain sequence together with its context. Its antigen is undetermined. The data were obtained in a study of Ad26.COV2.S vaccination and SARS-CoV-2 variants. Study context: It was the COV1001 Ad26.COV2.S trial arm that included the donor. Whole-study results and caveats: Researchers cautioned that TCR breadth and depth analyses may have underestimated total T cell responses. Spike-specific responses of CD8+ and CD4+ T cells were reported to display substantial breadth after vaccination. Vaccinated individuals (as opposed to placebo recipients) had higher spike-specific TCR breadth.

Treatment noted: some 20 received Ad26.COV2.S at low or high dose, single or two shots; a few received placebo; per-sample allocation not given. Day 63 after the first vaccine or placebo injection was the time point for sampling. Produced via immunoSEQ multiplex PCR; TCRdb's table is partial and in-frame only. Of under 550,000 clones in the sample, approximately 92% were seen once. This CDR3 contains 15 residues. Germline V gene data show CDR1 as MNHEY and CDR2 as SVGEGT. Trimming stripped 5 bases from V and 3 bases from J, with 14 bases between. The chain employs TRBV6-2 or TRBV6-3 and TRBJ1-3; D is undetermined. This clonotype originated in a person aged 18-60 years who received the Ad26.COV2.S COVID-19 vaccine or a placebo. The sample consisted of peripheral blood, taken in a trial of Ad26.COV2.S vaccine versus placebo. CDR3 coding DNA: TGTGCCAGCAGTAATCTCGGACCTCATGGAAACACCATATATTTT. This translates into CASSNLGPHGNTIYF.